This TCR beta chain was obtained from a study of Graves' ophthalmopathy and Graves' hyperthyroidism. Germline CDR1 and CDR2: MNHEY and SVGEGT. The length of the CDR3 is 15 residues. V lost 5 bases and J lost 2; bases outside the gene matches: 5. RNA served as the template for amplifying TCR beta CDR3 regions. A first-round RT-PCR used HTBI primers, followed by a second-round multiplex PCR. TCRdb independently ran MiXCR on the multiplex PCR reads; one entry per CDR3 protein. There are 350,000 to 400,000 distinct CDR3 sequences in the sample; about 16% occur only once, and 1.5% to 2% lies in the top ten.

The sequence came from a woman aged 18 to 35 with Graves' ophthalmopathy. Sequencing was performed on peripheral blood. This sequence joins TRBV6-2 or TRBV6-3 and TRBJ2-7; 11 bases are a match to TRBD2. The CDR3 nucleotides read TGTGCCAGCAGTGAGGGACTAGCGGTCGCCTACGAGCAGTACTTC. Protein sequence: CASSEGLAVAYEQYF.